Presented here are 5 T cell receptor beta chains from one specimen sequenced in a study of monozygotic twins with inflammatory bowel disease. From its re-call of the 5' RACE reads, TCRdb lists each CDR3 protein once, without DNA. The sample data list 200,000 to 250,000 distinct CDR3 sequences. Source material: blood. The origin of the receptors is a human donor with ulcerative colitis or Crohn's disease, or a healthy co-twin of an affected twin (not recorded which).

V gene TRBV2 combines with J gene TRBJ1-1; TCRdb's D call of TRBD1 is untestable without DNA. The length of the CDR3 is 15 residues. Germline V gene sequence: CDR1 SNHLY, CDR2 FYNNEI. The CDR3: CAGGRGVEVNTEAFF.

The chain has TRBV20-1 and TRBJ1-5. The CDR3 is 12 amino acids. CDR1 DFQATT and CDR2 SNEGSKA come from the germline V gene (reference sequence). The CDR3: CSARWVDQPQHF.

The chain couples TRBV10-3 to TRBJ1-2; the D call from TCRdb, TRBD1, cannot be confirmed without DNA. CDR3 length equals 12 residues. From germline, CDR1 is ENHRY and CDR2 SYGVKD. CDR3 sequence: CAISETGYGYTF.

V and J are TRBV20-1 and TRBJ2-1; the D call from TCRdb, TRBD2, cannot be confirmed without DNA. Germline V gives CDR1 DFQATT, CDR2 SNEGSKA (reference sequence). The CDR3 is 14 amino acids. The CDR3 protein is CSARDPGLGGEQFF.

The chain couples TRBV5-1 to TRBJ2-3; TCRdb names TRBD2, which stays unverified in the absence of DNA. There are 17 residues in the CDR3. The germline gives CDR1 SGHRS, CDR2 YFSETQ. CDR3 protein: CASSLDRGTSTTDTQYF.